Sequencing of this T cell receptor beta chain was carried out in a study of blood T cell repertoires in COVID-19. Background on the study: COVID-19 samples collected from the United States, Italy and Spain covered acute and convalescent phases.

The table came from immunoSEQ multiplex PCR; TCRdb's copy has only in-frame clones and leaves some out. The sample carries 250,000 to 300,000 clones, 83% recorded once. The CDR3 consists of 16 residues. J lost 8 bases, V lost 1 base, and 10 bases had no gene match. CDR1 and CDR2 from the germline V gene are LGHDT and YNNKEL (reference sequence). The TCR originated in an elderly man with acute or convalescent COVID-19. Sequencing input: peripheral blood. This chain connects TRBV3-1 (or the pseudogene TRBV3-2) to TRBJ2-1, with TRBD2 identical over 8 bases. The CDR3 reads CASSQAGLAGRDEQFF. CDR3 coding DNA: TGTGCCAGCAGCCAAGCGGGCCTAGCGGGCAGGGATGAGCAGTTCTTC.